The 17 T cell receptor beta chains below were found in one sample sequenced in a study of blood T cells in healthy people across ages. The use of a sample-barcoded 5' primer and a J-beta primer mix characterized a second PCR of 7 to 11 cycles. TCRdb re-analysed the 5' RACE reads in MiXCR, keeping a single row per CDR3 protein. The top ten clones hold 2.1% of a sample with about 1.8 million distinct CDR3 sequences, around half of them seen once. Sequencing used blood. All receptors come from a woman in her thirties or forties in good health.

J is TRBJ2-1 and V is TRBV2, with unresolved D. The germline gives CDR1 SNHLY, CDR2 FYNNEI. The CDR3 runs to 15 residues. Trimming removed 2 bases from V and 4 bases from J, with 12 bases in between. CDR3 bases: TGTGCCAGCAGTGAAACGCCCAGACTGTACAATGAGCAGTTCTTC. Its translation is CASSETPRLYNEQFF.

This chain joins TRBV6-5 and TRBJ2-4, with 9 bases matching TRBD1. The CDR3 has 15 residues. J lost 7 bases, V lost 2 bases, and 6 bases had no gene match. The germline gives CDR1 MNHEY, CDR2 SVGAGI. The CDR3 loop is CASSYGTGLRNIQYF. In DNA, the CDR3 is TGTGCCAGCAGTTACGGGACAGGGTTGAGGAACATTCAGTACTTC.

Worth noting for this clonotype: This may arise from a read error, as a much more abundant clone is one base away. The rearrangement links TRBV29-1 to TRBJ2-5, with D perhaps TRBD1 (6 bases). Trimming removed 7 bases from V and 5 bases from J, with 17 bases in between. CDR3 length: 13 residues. Germline CDR1 and CDR2: SQVTM and ANQGSEA. The CDR3 DNA is TGCAGCGCTCCGGGACAAAGAGCCGAGACCCAGTACTTC. Protein product: CSAPGQRAETQYF.

This clonotype was seen a few times. The chain uses TRBV24-1 and TRBJ2-5, with D perhaps given as TRBD1 or TRBD2 (5 bases each). CDR1 KGHDR and CDR2 SFDVKD come from the germline V gene. Trimming stripped 9 bases from V and 0 bases from J, with 13 bases between. The CDR3 is 14 amino acids. CDR3 residues: CATGDGVNQETQYF. CDR3 DNA sequence: TGTGCCACCGGGGACGGCGTAAACCAAGAGACCCAGTACTTC.

This clonotype was detected once. The chain has TRBV7-2 and TRBJ2-3; 11 bases agree with TRBD1. Losses at the gene ends were 5 bases for V and 4 bases for J; bases not matched to a gene: 8. The V gene's germline CDR1 is SGHTA and CDR2 FQGNSA. This CDR3 region has 16 residues. The CDR3 loop reads CASSNRDRGFADTQYF. Written as DNA, the CDR3 is TGTGCCAGCAGCAACCGGGACAGGGGGTTTGCAGATACGCAGTATTTT.

The V call is TRBV20-1, the J call TRBJ2-4; D may be TRBD2 (6 bases). The J call is in doubt because the DNA end fits TRBJ2-7 better. From germline, CDR1 is DFQATT and CDR2 SNEGSKA (reference sequence). The CDR3 covers 16 residues. The CDR3 DNA reads as TGCAGTGCTAGAGTATTGACTAGATCAAACTCCTACGAGCAGTACTTC. Amino acids: CSARVLTRSNSYEQYF.

The genes are TRBV6-1 and TRBJ1-2; perhaps TRBD1 as D (5 bases). The CDR3 is made up of 15 amino acids. CDR1 MNHNS and CDR2 SASEGT come from the germline V gene. V was shortened by 3 bases and J by 4 bases, with 15 bases between the two germline ends. Here the CDR3 DNA reads TGTGCCAGCAGTGACAGGGCTTGGAGCGGCTATGGCTACACCTTC. Residues: CASSDRAWSGYGYTF.

This clonotype was picked up a small number of times. This chain connects TRBV7-9 to TRBJ2-5, with 8 bases matching TRBD1. J lost 5 bases, V lost 4 bases, and 9 bases had no gene match. The germline V gene encodes CDR1 SEHNR and CDR2 FQNEAQ (reference sequence). The CDR3 totals 15 residues. The CDR3 coding sequence is TGTGCCAGCAGCTCAGACAGGGGTATAAGGGAGACCCAGTACTTC. Its translation: CASSSDRGIRETQYF.

The CDR3 here is CASSFGTSGAEETQYF. CDR3 in DNA: TGTGCCAGCAGTTTCGGGACTAGCGGGGCTGAAGAGACCCAGTACTTC. V is TRBV6-2 or TRBV6-3 and J is TRBJ2-5, with TRBD2 matching over 13 bases. V dropped 4 bases and J dropped 3; count of bases not matched to a gene: 5. Germline-derived CDR1 and CDR2 are MNHEY and SVGEGT. This CDR3 comprises 16 residues.

The chain couples TRBV28 to TRBJ2-4, with D maybe TRBD1 (6 bases). The better agreement between TRBJ2-7 and the DNA end casts doubt on the J call. Germline V gives CDR1 MDHEN, CDR2 SYDVKM. The CDR3 spans 13 residues. The CDR3 DNA is TGTGCCAGCCTGGACAGTAAGGCTCACGAGCAGTACTTC. It translates to CASLDSKAHEQYF.

The chain carries TRBV20-1 and TRBJ1-2; D not certain. From germline, CDR1 is DFQATT and CDR2 SNEGSKA (reference sequence). The V end was cut by 3 bases, the J end by 3 bases, with 11 bases between. This CDR3 has 13 residues. DNA for the CDR3: TGCAGTGCTAGGGTGGCGTCGGACTATGGCTACACCTTC. Translating it yields CSARVASDYGYTF.

The V and J genes are TRBV12-3 or TRBV12-4 and TRBJ2-5, with 10 bases identical to TRBD1. V lost 6 bases to trimming and J lost 5 bases; unmatched junction nucleotides: 6. The CDR3 contains 14 residues. The CDR3 loop is CASRTGGARETQYF. CDR3 sequence (DNA): TGTGCCAGCAGGACAGGGGGCGCCAGGGAGACCCAGTACTTC.

This chain connects TRBV11-2 to TRBJ2-4; D is unclear. This CDR3 comprises 19 residues. The germline V gene has CDR1 SGHAT and CDR2 FQNNGV. The V gene lost 0 bases and the J gene lost 2 bases, with 20 bases spanning the gap. In DNA, the CDR3 is TGTGCCAGCAGCTTAGATCTCAATAGTAAGGTAGAACCCAAAAACATTCAGTACTTC. Amino acids: CASSLDLNSKVEPKNIQYF.

This clonotype was observed a few times. V usage is TRBV7-8 and J usage is TRBJ2-4; the match to TRBD2 covers 8 bases. CDR3 length: 16 residues. In germline, CDR1 is SGHVS, CDR2 FQNEAQ. Trimming at V came to 3 bases and at J to 1 base, leaving 5 bases not matched to a gene. The chain's CDR3 is CASSFNRGGAKNIQYF. The CDR3 DNA reads TGTGCCAGCAGCTTTAATCGGGGGGGGGCCAAAAACATTCAGTACTTC.

With regard to this clonotype: A clone one base away is much larger, so this may be a read error. The J gene is TRBJ2-3, the V gene TRBV7-2; TRBD2 might be the D (5 bases). The CDR3 is 16 amino acids. Germline CDR1 and CDR2: SGHTA and FQGNSA. V was trimmed by 1 base and J by 6 bases, leaving 17 bases between them. CDR3 bases: TGTGCCAGCAGCTTAGGTCGCGGGTACTCGGGGGATACGCAGTATTTT. Translated, it gives CASSLGRGYSGDTQYF.

The chain couples TRBV13 to TRBJ2-5; D gene unclear. Germline V CDR1 and CDR2: PRHDT, FYEKMQ (reference sequence). CDR3 length: 15 residues. Trimming took off 4 bases at V and 0 bases at J, with 12 bases between the two ends. DNA of the CDR3: TGTGCCAGCAGCTCAGCCTTGGACCACCAAGAGACCCAGTACTTC. This gives the protein CASSSALDHQETQYF.

The chain carries TRBV14 and TRBJ2-1, with TRBD2 as a possible D gene (6 bases). The DNA end lines up better with TRBJ2-7; the J call may be wrong. This CDR3 has 17 residues. In germline, CDR1 is SGHDN, CDR2 FVKESK. This CDR3 is CASSQERGLTKINEQYF. CDR3 nucleotide sequence: TGTGCCAGCAGCCAAGAGCGGGGCCTGACTAAAATCAATGAGCAGTACTTC.